This note documents a single T cell receptor (beta chain) sequence. The entry originates in a study of shared clonotypes between healthy human individuals. Sequenced by immunoSEQ multiplex PCR; TCRdb stores in-frame clones only, minus some. The sample includes over a million clones, roughly 96% of them seen just once. Germline V gene sequence: CDR1 MDHEN, CDR2 SYDVKM. V dropped 8 bases and J dropped 1 base, with 16 bases sitting between them. This CDR3 is built from 15 residues. The rearrangement joins TRBV28 to TRBJ2-3; D is possibly TRBD1 (5 bases). The sequence was collected from a young man in good health. The specimen was naive CD4+ T cells sorted from blood. Documented subset: CD45RA+ positively selected. CDR3 in amino acids: CASLRWGGGTDTQYF. CDR3 bases: TGTGCCAGCCTCCGCTGGGGCGGAGGCACAGATACGCAGTATTTT.